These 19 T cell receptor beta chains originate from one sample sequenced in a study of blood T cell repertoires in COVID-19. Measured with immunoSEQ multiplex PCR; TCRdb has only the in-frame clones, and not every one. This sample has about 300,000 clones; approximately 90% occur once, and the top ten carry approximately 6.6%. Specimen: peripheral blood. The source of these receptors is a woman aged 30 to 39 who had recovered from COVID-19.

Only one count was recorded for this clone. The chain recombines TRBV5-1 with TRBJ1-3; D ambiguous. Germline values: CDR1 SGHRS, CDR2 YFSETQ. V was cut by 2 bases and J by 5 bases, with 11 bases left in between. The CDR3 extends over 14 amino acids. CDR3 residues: CASSFETGRNTIYF. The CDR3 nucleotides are TGCGCCAGCAGCTTTGAGACGGGTAGAAACACCATATATTTT. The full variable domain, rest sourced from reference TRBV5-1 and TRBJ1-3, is KAGVTQTPRYLIKTRGQQVTLSCSPISGHRSVSWYQQTPGQGLQFLFEYFSETQRNKGNFPGRFSGRQFSNSRSEMNVSTLELGDSALYLCASSFETGRNTIYFGEGSWLTVV.

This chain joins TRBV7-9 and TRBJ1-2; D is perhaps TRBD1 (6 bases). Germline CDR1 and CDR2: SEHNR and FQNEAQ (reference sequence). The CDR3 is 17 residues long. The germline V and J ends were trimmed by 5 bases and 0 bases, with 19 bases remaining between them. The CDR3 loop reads CASSITGQTMANYGYTF. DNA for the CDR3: TGTGCCAGCAGCATCACGGGACAAACTATGGCTAACTATGGCTACACCTTC.

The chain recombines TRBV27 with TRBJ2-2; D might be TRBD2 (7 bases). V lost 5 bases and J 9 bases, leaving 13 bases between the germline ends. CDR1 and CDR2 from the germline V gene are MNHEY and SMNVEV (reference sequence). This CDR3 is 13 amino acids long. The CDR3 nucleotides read TGTGCCAGCAGTCCACCGGGGGGCAGGGAGCTGTTTTTT. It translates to CASSPPGGRELFF.

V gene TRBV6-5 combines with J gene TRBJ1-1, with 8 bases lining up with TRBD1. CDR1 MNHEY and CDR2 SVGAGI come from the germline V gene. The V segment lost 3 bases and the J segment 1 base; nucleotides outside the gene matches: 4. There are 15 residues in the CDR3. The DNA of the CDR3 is TGTGCCAGCAGTTATCAGGGGGCGCCGAACACTGAAGCTTTCTTT. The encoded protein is CASSYQGAPNTEAFF.

This CDR3 reads CASSYTGGGYTDTQYF. CDR3 coding DNA: TGTGCCAGCAGTTACACCGGGGGGGGATACACAGATACGCAGTATTTT. This rearrangement joins TRBV6-5 to TRBJ2-3; 8 bases align to TRBD2. Unmatched junction bases numbered 6, after V lost 2 bases and J lost 2 bases. The CDR3 contains 16 residues. CDR1 is MNHEY, CDR2 SVGAGI, per germline.

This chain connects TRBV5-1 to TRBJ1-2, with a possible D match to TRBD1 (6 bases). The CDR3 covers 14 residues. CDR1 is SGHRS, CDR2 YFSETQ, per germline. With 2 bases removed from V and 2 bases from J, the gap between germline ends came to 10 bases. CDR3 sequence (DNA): TGCGCCAGCAGCTTCCAGGGGTTAAACTATGGCTACACCTTC. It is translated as CASSFQGLNYGYTF.

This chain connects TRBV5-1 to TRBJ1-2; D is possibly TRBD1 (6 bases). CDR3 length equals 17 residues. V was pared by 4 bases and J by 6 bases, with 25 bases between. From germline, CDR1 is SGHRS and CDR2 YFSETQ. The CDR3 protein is CASSEDGGTNPLDGYTF. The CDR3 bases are TGCGCCAGCAGCGAGGACGGGGGGACAAATCCCCTGGATGGCTACACCTTC.

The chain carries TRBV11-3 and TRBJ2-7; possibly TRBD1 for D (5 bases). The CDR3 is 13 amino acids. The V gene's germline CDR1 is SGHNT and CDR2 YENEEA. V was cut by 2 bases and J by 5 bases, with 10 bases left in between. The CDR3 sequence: CASSLQGSNEQYF. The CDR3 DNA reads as TGTGCCAGCAGCTTACAGGGTTCCAACGAGCAGTACTTC.

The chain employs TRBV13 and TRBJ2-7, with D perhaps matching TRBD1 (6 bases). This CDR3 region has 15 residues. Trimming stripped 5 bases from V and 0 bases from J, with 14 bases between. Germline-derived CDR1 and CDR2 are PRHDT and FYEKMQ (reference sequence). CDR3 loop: CASSIRTVSSYEQYF. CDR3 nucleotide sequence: TGTGCCAGCAGCATCAGGACAGTCAGCTCCTACGAGCAGTACTTC.

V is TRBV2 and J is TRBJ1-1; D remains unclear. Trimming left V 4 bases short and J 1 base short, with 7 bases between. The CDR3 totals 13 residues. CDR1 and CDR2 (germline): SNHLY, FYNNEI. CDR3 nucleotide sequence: TGTGCCAGCAGTGCCGAGGGGAACACTGAAGCTTTCTTT. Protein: CASSAEGNTEAFF.

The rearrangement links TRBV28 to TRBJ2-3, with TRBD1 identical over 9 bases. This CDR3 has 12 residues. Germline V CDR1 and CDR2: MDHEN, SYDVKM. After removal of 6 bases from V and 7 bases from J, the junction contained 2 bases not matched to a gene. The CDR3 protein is CASRTGGNTQYF. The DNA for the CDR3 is TGTGCCAGCAGAACAGGGGGCAATACGCAGTATTTT.

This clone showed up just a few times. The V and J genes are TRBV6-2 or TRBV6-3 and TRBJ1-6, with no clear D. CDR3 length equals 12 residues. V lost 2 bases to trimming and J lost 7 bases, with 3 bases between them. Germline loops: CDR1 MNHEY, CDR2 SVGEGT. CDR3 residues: CASSYLNSPLHF. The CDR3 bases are TGTGCCAGCAGTTACCTCAATTCACCCCTCCACTTT.

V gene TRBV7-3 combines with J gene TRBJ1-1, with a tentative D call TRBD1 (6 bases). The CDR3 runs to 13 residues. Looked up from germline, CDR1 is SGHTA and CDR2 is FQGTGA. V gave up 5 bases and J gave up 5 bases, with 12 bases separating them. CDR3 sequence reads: CASSPYTGTEAFF. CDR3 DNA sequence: TGTGCCAGCAGCCCGTATACAGGGACTGAAGCTTTCTTT.

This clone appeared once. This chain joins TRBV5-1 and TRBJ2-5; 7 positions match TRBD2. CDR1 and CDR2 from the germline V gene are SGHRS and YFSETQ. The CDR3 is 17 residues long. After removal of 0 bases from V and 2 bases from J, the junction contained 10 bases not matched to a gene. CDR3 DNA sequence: TGCGCCAGCAGCTTGGTCCCAAGGCGGGGGAGGCAAGAGACCCAGTACTTC. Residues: CASSLVPRRGRQETQYF.

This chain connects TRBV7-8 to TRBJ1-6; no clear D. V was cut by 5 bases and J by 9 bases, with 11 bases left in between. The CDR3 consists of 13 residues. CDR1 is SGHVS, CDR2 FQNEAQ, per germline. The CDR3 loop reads CASSPGAGSPLHF. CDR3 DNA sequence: TGTGCCAGCAGCCCGGGCGCGGGTTCACCCCTCCACTTT.

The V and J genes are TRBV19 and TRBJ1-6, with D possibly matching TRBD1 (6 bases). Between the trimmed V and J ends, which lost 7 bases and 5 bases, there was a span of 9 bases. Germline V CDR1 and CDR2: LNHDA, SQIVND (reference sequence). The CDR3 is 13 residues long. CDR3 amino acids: CASNQGNNSPLHF. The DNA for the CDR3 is TGTGCCAGTAATCAGGGGAATAATTCACCCCTCCACTTT.

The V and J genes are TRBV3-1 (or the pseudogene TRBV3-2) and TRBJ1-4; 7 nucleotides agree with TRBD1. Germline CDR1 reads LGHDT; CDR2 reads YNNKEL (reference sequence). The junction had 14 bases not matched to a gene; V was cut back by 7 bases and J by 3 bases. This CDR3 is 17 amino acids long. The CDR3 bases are TGTGCCAGCACCAAATTGGGACAGTCAGGACCTAATGAAAAACTGTTTTTT. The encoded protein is CASTKLGQSGPNEKLFF.

DNA for the CDR3: TGTGCCAGCAGTTATGCCCGTGGAGTCACCTACGAGCAGTACTTC. The encoded protein is CASSYARGVTYEQYF. The chain recombines TRBV6-2 or TRBV6-3 with TRBJ2-7; D is ambiguous. CDR3 size: 15 residues. Trimming pared 3 bases from V and 2 bases from J, leaving 14 bases between. Germline CDR1 is MNHEY and CDR2 is SVGEGT.

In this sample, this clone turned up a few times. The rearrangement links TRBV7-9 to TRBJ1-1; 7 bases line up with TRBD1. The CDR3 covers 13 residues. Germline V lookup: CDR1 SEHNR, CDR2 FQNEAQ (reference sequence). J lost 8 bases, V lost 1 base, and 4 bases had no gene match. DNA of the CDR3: TGTGCCAGCAGCTTAGAAGGGACAGCAGAAGCTTTCTTT. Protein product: CASSLEGTAEAFF.